This is a list of T cell receptor beta chains from one sample in a study of response to subunit inactivated influenza vaccine. TCRdb re-called the RT-PCR reads through MiXCR, storing one row per CDR3 protein. Of 500,000 to 550,000 distinct CDR3 sequences in the sample, approximately 24% were seen once. The sample was also reused in another study, on T cells expressing NK-cell markers.

The starting material was CD4+ T cells sorted from PBMCs, obtained less than 13 days after vaccination. These receptor sequences come from a man between 45 and 60 years old who received an inactivated influenza vaccine. Each CDR3 is given with its conserved first and last residue. Fields, in order: V gene, D gene, J gene, CDR3 length, clone size, CDR3 protein, CDR3 DNA. D genes are given only for firm matches. Where a row states a size, it is once, few, many or the class of an expanded clone; other rows omit it.

V gene: TRBV7-2; D gene: NA; J gene: TRBJ2-7; CDR3 length: 15; clone size: NA; CDR3 protein: CASSYEGGLRYEQYF; CDR3 DNA: TGTGCCAGCAGCTACGAGGGGGGGCTTAGGTACGAGCAGTACTTC
V gene: TRBV20-1; D gene: TRBD2; J gene: TRBJ2-5; CDR3 length: 16; clone size: few; CDR3 protein: CSAGGLAGDQRETQYF; CDR3 DNA: TGCAGTGCTGGGGGTTTAGCGGGAGACCAGAGGGAGACCCAGTACTTC
V gene: TRBV20-1; D gene: TRBD1; J gene: TRBJ2-7; CDR3 length: 15; clone size: few; CDR3 protein: CSARPLTGSIYEQYF; CDR3 DNA: TGCAGTGCTAGACCCCTGACAGGGTCCATCTACGAGCAGTACTTC
V gene: TRBV12-3/TRBV12-4; D gene: TRBD1; J gene: TRBJ1-3; CDR3 length: 15; clone size: few; CDR3 protein: CASKEQGIAGNTIYF; CDR3 DNA: TGTGCCAGCAAAGAACAGGGGATCGCTGGAAACACCATATATTTT
V gene: TRBV5-1; D gene: TRBD1; J gene: TRBJ1-4; CDR3 length: 15; clone size: few; CDR3 protein: CASSLASGGGEKLFF; CDR3 DNA: TGCGCCAGCAGCCTTGCGTCAGGGGGTGGTGAAAAACTGTTTTTT
V gene: TRBV12-3/TRBV12-4; D gene: NA; J gene: TRBJ2-3; CDR3 length: 15; clone size: NA; CDR3 protein: CASSFYTASTDTQYF; CDR3 DNA: TGTGCCAGCAGTTTTTATACAGCTAGCACAGATACGCAGTATTTT
V gene: TRBV7-2; D gene: NA; J gene: TRBJ2-7; CDR3 length: 13; clone size: NA; CDR3 protein: CASSRQESYEQYF; CDR3 DNA: TGTGCCAGCAGCCGACAGGAGTCCTACGAGCAGTACTTC
V gene: TRBV7-2; D gene: NA; J gene: TRBJ1-5; CDR3 length: 16; clone size: NA; CDR3 protein: CASSLSVGYSNQPQHF; CDR3 DNA: TGTGCCAGCAGCTTAAGCGTAGGCTATAGCAATCAGCCCCAGCATTTT
V gene: TRBV5-5; D gene: NA; J gene: TRBJ1-1; CDR3 length: 15; clone size: NA; CDR3 protein: CASSFSGRGGTEAFF; CDR3 DNA: TGTGCCAGCAGCTTTTCGGGACGGGGAGGGACTGAAGCTTTCTTT
V gene: TRBV7-2; D gene: NA; J gene: TRBJ1-3; CDR3 length: 15; clone size: few; CDR3 protein: CASTTGGGSGNTIYF; CDR3 DNA: TGTGCCAGCACCACGGGAGGCGGCTCTGGAAACACCATATATTTT
V gene: TRBV5-1; D gene: NA; J gene: TRBJ2-1; CDR3 length: 17; clone size: many; CDR3 protein: CASSLEMAPGGYNEQFF; CDR3 DNA: TGCGCCAGCAGCTTGGAAATGGCGCCCGGGGGCTACAATGAGCAGTTCTTC
V gene: TRBV18; D gene: TRBD1; J gene: TRBJ2-7; CDR3 length: 14; clone size: NA; CDR3 protein: CASSPRDSPYEQYF; CDR3 DNA: TGTGCCAGCTCACCTAGGGACAGTCCCTACGAGCAGTACTTC
V gene: TRBV18; D gene: TRBD2; J gene: TRBJ2-5; CDR3 length: 15; clone size: NA; CDR3 protein: CASSPTSGERKTQYF; CDR3 DNA: TGTGCCAGCTCCCCGACTAGCGGGGAACGGAAGACCCAGTACTTC
V gene: TRBV6-2/TRBV6-3; D gene: NA; J gene: TRBJ2-3; CDR3 length: 14; clone size: NA; CDR3 protein: CASSYASGGDTQYF; CDR3 DNA: TGTGCCAGCAGTTACGCGTCTGGAGGGGATACGCAGTATTTT
V gene: TRBV4-1; D gene: NA; J gene: TRBJ1-1; CDR3 length: 13; clone size: many; CDR3 protein: CASSQDKGLSAFF; CDR3 DNA: TGCGCCAGCAGCCAAGACAAGGGGCTGAGCGCTTTCTTT
V gene: TRBV5-1; D gene: NA; J gene: TRBJ1-3; CDR3 length: 15; clone size: NA; CDR3 protein: CASSLEGLSGNTIYF; CDR3 DNA: TGCGCCAGCAGCTTGGAGGGGCTCTCTGGAAACACCATATATTTT
V gene: TRBV5-1; D gene: NA; J gene: TRBJ2-1; CDR3 length: 16; clone size: many; CDR3 protein: CASSLAAGSSYNEQFF; CDR3 DNA: TGCGCCAGCAGCTTGGCCGCGGGGAGCTCCTACAATGAGCAGTTCTTC
V gene: TRBV5-1; D gene: TRBD1; J gene: TRBJ2-1; CDR3 length: 15; clone size: few; CDR3 protein: CASSLHGTDYNEQFF; CDR3 DNA: TGCGCCAGCAGCCTCCACGGGACAGATTACAATGAGCAGTTCTTC
V gene: TRBV29-1; D gene: NA; J gene: TRBJ2-7; CDR3 length: 14; clone size: few; CDR3 protein: CSVGLRTSRNEQYF; CDR3 DNA: TGCAGCGTTGGTTTGCGGACCTCAAGAAACGAGCAGTACTTC
V gene: TRBV7-9; D gene: NA; J gene: TRBJ2-1; CDR3 length: 11; clone size: NA; CDR3 protein: CASSPHYEQFF; CDR3 DNA: TGTGCCAGCAGCCCACACTATGAGCAGTTCTTC
V gene: TRBV4-2; D gene: NA; J gene: TRBJ2-7; CDR3 length: 13; clone size: many; CDR3 protein: CASSRFESQWQYF; CDR3 DNA: TGTGCCAGCAGCCGGTTTGAGTCTCAGTGGCAGTACTTC
V gene: TRBV25-1; D gene: NA; J gene: TRBJ2-3; CDR3 length: 14; clone size: few; CDR3 protein: CASSAWTSTDTQYF; CDR3 DNA: TGTGCCAGCAGTGCTTGGACTTCCACAGATACGCAGTATTTT
V gene: TRBV5-1; D gene: NA; J gene: TRBJ2-1; CDR3 length: 15; clone size: once; CDR3 protein: CASRDTGSPYNEQFF; CDR3 DNA: TGCGCCAGCAGGGATACGGGATCCCCATACAATGAGCAGTTCTTC
V gene: TRBV15; D gene: NA; J gene: TRBJ2-5; CDR3 length: 12; clone size: NA; CDR3 protein: CATSYDQETQYF; CDR3 DNA: TGTGCCACCAGCTATGACCAAGAGACCCAGTACTTC
V gene: TRBV6-1; D gene: NA; J gene: TRBJ2-1; CDR3 length: 15; clone size: few; CDR3 protein: CASIQQQVSYNEQFF; CDR3 DNA: TGTGCCAGCATTCAGCAACAGGTATCCTACAATGAGCAGTTCTTC
V gene: TRBV28; D gene: NA; J gene: TRBJ2-7; CDR3 length: 15; clone size: NA; CDR3 protein: CASSLLALSSYEQYF; CDR3 DNA: TGTGCCAGCAGTTTACTAGCACTTAGCTCCTACGAGCAGTACTTC
V gene: TRBV24-1; D gene: NA; J gene: TRBJ2-3; CDR3 length: 11; clone size: NA; CDR3 protein: CATSDSNTQYF; CDR3 DNA: TGTGCCACCAGTGATTCGAATACGCAGTATTTT
V gene: TRBV12-3/TRBV12-4; D gene: TRBD2; J gene: TRBJ2-1; CDR3 length: 15; clone size: many; CDR3 protein: CASSLQLAGSNEQFF; CDR3 DNA: TGTGCCAGCAGTTTACAACTAGCGGGATCCAATGAGCAGTTCTTC
V gene: TRBV20-1; D gene: TRBD2; J gene: TRBJ2-3; CDR3 length: 14; clone size: NA; CDR3 protein: CSASRGGSTDTQYF; CDR3 DNA: TGCAGTGCTAGCCGGGGGGGCAGTACAGATACGCAGTATTTT
V gene: TRBV11-3; D gene: NA; J gene: TRBJ1-2; CDR3 length: 16; clone size: few; CDR3 protein: CASSAFLLQPNYGYTF; CDR3 DNA: TGTGCCAGCAGCGCTTTCCTCCTGCAGCCTAACTATGGCTACACCTTC
V gene: TRBV12-3/TRBV12-4; D gene: NA; J gene: TRBJ1-5; CDR3 length: 14; clone size: few; CDR3 protein: CASSRLGANQPQHF; CDR3 DNA: TGTGCCAGCAGTCGCCTGGGGGCAAATCAGCCCCAGCATTTT
V gene: TRBV27; D gene: TRBD2; J gene: TRBJ2-1; CDR3 length: 15; clone size: NA; CDR3 protein: CASSFETSGSGEQFF; CDR3 DNA: TGTGCCAGCAGTTTCGAGACTAGCGGGAGCGGTGAGCAGTTCTTC
V gene: TRBV29-1; D gene: NA; J gene: TRBJ1-1; CDR3 length: 12; clone size: few; CDR3 protein: CSVEDSGTEAFF; CDR3 DNA: TGCAGCGTTGAAGATTCGGGGACTGAAGCTTTCTTT
V gene: TRBV13; D gene: NA; J gene: TRBJ2-3; CDR3 length: 16; clone size: few; CDR3 protein: CASSPRIKVGTDTQYF; CDR3 DNA: TGTGCCAGCAGCCCTCGGATTAAGGTGGGCACAGATACGCAGTATTTT
V gene: TRBV7-2; D gene: TRBD2; J gene: TRBJ2-2; CDR3 length: 15; clone size: NA; CDR3 protein: CASSFSGANTGELFF; CDR3 DNA: TGTGCCAGCAGCTTTAGCGGGGCGAACACCGGGGAGCTGTTTTTT
V gene: TRBV12-3/TRBV12-4; D gene: NA; J gene: TRBJ1-2; CDR3 length: 11; clone size: NA; CDR3 protein: CASSLRGRRTF; CDR3 DNA: TGTGCCAGCAGTTTAAGGGGCCGGCGGACCTTC
V gene: TRBV27; D gene: NA; J gene: TRBJ1-6; CDR3 length: 14; clone size: few; CDR3 protein: CASSLRVGNSPLHF; CDR3 DNA: TGTGCCAGCAGTCTTAGGGTCGGCAATTCACCCCTCCACTTT
V gene: TRBV5-6; D gene: NA; J gene: TRBJ2-7; CDR3 length: 14; clone size: NA; CDR3 protein: CASSLGTAFYEQYF; CDR3 DNA: TGTGCCAGCAGCTTGGGGACAGCCTTCTACGAGCAGTACTTC
V gene: TRBV5-1; D gene: NA; J gene: TRBJ1-2; CDR3 length: 15; clone size: NA; CDR3 protein: CASSLSPTVNYGYTF; CDR3 DNA: TGCGCCAGCAGCTTGTCTCCGACAGTGAACTATGGCTACACCTTC
V gene: TRBV4-3; D gene: NA; J gene: TRBJ2-7; CDR3 length: 14; clone size: many; CDR3 protein: CASSQDRLVGEQYF; CDR3 DNA: TGCGCCAGCAGCCAAGATCGGCTAGTCGGCGAGCAGTACTTC
V gene: TRBV20-1; D gene: NA; J gene: TRBJ2-7; CDR3 length: 14; clone size: few; CDR3 protein: CSARGELGPYEQYF; CDR3 DNA: TGCAGTGCTAGAGGGGAACTAGGTCCCTACGAGCAGTACTTC
V gene: TRBV5-1; D gene: NA; J gene: TRBJ1-6; CDR3 length: 15; clone size: NA; CDR3 protein: CASSLGDGRDSPLHF; CDR3 DNA: TGCGCCAGCAGCTTGGGGGACGGGAGGGATTCACCCCTCCACTTT
V gene: TRBV5-1; D gene: TRBD1; J gene: TRBJ1-1; CDR3 length: 17; clone size: NA; CDR3 protein: CASSLGRGVVRDTEAFF; CDR3 DNA: TGCGCCAGCAGCTTAGGCAGGGGGGTTGTACGGGACACTGAAGCTTTCTTT
V gene: TRBV12-3/TRBV12-4; D gene: NA; J gene: TRBJ2-1; CDR3 length: 14; clone size: NA; CDR3 protein: CASSRGNPYNEQFF; CDR3 DNA: TGTGCCAGCAGCCGGGGGAACCCCTACAATGAGCAGTTCTTC
V gene: TRBV7-3; D gene: TRBD2; J gene: TRBJ2-1; CDR3 length: 15; clone size: once; CDR3 protein: CASSLRGGRSNEQFF; CDR3 DNA: TGTGCCAGCAGCTTAAGGGGCGGGAGGTCCAATGAGCAGTTCTTC
V gene: TRBV5-1; D gene: NA; J gene: TRBJ2-1; CDR3 length: 15; clone size: many; CDR3 protein: CASSLTGEAYNEQFF; CDR3 DNA: TGCGCCAGCAGCTTGACAGGGGAGGCCTACAATGAGCAGTTCTTC
V gene: TRBV12-3/TRBV12-4; D gene: NA; J gene: TRBJ2-7; CDR3 length: 15; clone size: NA; CDR3 protein: CASSPRGAGPYEQYF; CDR3 DNA: TGTGCCAGCAGTCCAAGGGGTGCGGGGCCCTACGAGCAGTACTTC
V gene: TRBV15; D gene: NA; J gene: TRBJ2-3; CDR3 length: 14; clone size: many; CDR3 protein: CATSRDGSTDTQYF; CDR3 DNA: TGTGCCACCAGCAGAGATGGTAGCACAGATACGCAGTATTTT
V gene: TRBV28; D gene: NA; J gene: TRBJ1-5; CDR3 length: 11; clone size: few; CDR3 protein: CASSLGGGQHF; CDR3 DNA: TGTGCCAGCAGTTTAGGGGGTGGCCAGCATTTT
V gene: TRBV5-6; D gene: TRBD1; J gene: TRBJ1-1; CDR3 length: 16; clone size: NA; CDR3 protein: CASSLVYGRGDTEAFF; CDR3 DNA: TGTGCCAGCAGCTTGGTGTACGGCAGGGGGGACACTGAAGCTTTCTTT
V gene: TRBV28; D gene: NA; J gene: TRBJ1-5; CDR3 length: 16; clone size: NA; CDR3 protein: CASSYGVGRLEKPQHF; CDR3 DNA: TGTGCCAGCAGTTATGGGGTAGGACGGTTGGAAAAACCCCAGCATTTT
V gene: TRBV20-1; D gene: NA; J gene: TRBJ2-7; CDR3 length: 16; clone size: few; CDR3 protein: CSARPPATFLIYEQYF; CDR3 DNA: TGCAGTGCTAGACCTCCCGCGACCTTTTTGATCTACGAGCAGTACTTC
V gene: TRBV7-9; D gene: NA; J gene: TRBJ2-1; CDR3 length: 15; clone size: few; CDR3 protein: CASSPGRGANNEQFF; CDR3 DNA: TGTGCCAGCAGCCCGGGGAGGGGGGCGAACAATGAGCAGTTCTTC
V gene: TRBV29-1; D gene: NA; J gene: TRBJ2-2; CDR3 length: 13; clone size: NA; CDR3 protein: CSVETARTGELFF; CDR3 DNA: TGCAGCGTTGAAACAGCGCGGACCGGGGAGCTGTTTTTT
V gene: TRBV6-5; D gene: TRBD1; J gene: TRBJ2-1; CDR3 length: 18; clone size: once; CDR3 protein: CASSSTTAGTGLYNEQFF; CDR3 DNA: TGTGCCAGCAGTTCTACCACAGCCGGGACAGGGTTGTACAATGAGCAGTTCTTC
V gene: TRBV7-7; D gene: TRBD2; J gene: TRBJ2-7; CDR3 length: 16; clone size: NA; CDR3 protein: CASSPIAGTVGDEQYF; CDR3 DNA: TGTGCTAGCAGCCCAATAGCGGGTACGGTAGGCGACGAGCAGTACTTC